The 3 T cell receptor beta chains given below trace back to one sample, sequenced in a study of regulatory T cells in long-lasting Graves disease. Arm-PCR with iRepertoire HTBI primers amplified the CDR3 regions for these TCR beta libraries. TCRdb recomputed calls from the multiplex PCR reads with MiXCR, one row per CDR3 protein. The sample lists more than 300,000 distinct CDR3 sequences; 15% to 19% were seen once. Regarding time point: newly diagnosed GD, antithyroid drugs for less than 3 months. PBMC-derived RNA was used for the TCR library. The sample here was peripheral blood mononuclear cells (PBMCs), taken at new diagnosis, from a patient treated with antithyroid drugs. Every receptor here comes from a female donor with Graves disease.

This clonotype has at least ten counts. The CDR3 nucleotides are TGTGCCAGCAAGCCGGGGGCAGGGGGATGGAGCAATCAGCCCCAGCATTTT. Protein sequence: CASKPGAGGWSNQPQHF. This chain uses TRBV28 with TRBJ1-5, with TRBD1 matching 7 bases. The germline CDR1 and CDR2 sequences are MDHEN and SYDVKM. This CDR3 contains 17 residues. Germline trimming cut 7 bases from V and 1 base from J; bases unmatched to any gene: 13.

Of note for this clonotype: A much larger clonotype is one base distant, so this may be a read error. The chain combines TRBV12-3 or TRBV12-4 with TRBJ2-7, with unresolved D. Trimming shortened V by 5 bases and J by 3 bases, and 14 bases separated the two germline ends. The CDR3 extends over 14 amino acids. The CDR3 is CASSLKLTLYEQYF. CDR3 coding DNA: TGTGCCAGCAGTCTCAAGCTAACCCTCTACGAGCAGTACTTC.

This clonotype was detected many times. The gene calls are TRBV12-3 or TRBV12-4 and TRBJ2-1; perhaps D is TRBD1 or TRBD2 (5 bases each). V was cut by 6 bases and J by 0 bases, with 21 bases left in between. CDR3 length equals 18 residues. CDR3 sequence: CASRGDSWAGPSYNEQFF. Here the CDR3 DNA reads TGTGCCAGCAGGGGGGATTCCTGGGCCGGACCCTCCTACAATGAGCAGTTCTTC.